This T cell receptor (beta chain) was sequenced for a study of radiotherapy plus CTLA-4 blockade in lung cancer. Clones were read by immunoSEQ multiplex PCR, and TCRdb kept only the in-frame ones, dropping some. The table includes around 70,000 clones, about four fifths detected once. The TCR was taken from a human donor with non-small cell lung cancer who had a partial response to radiotherapy plus ipilimumab. Sequencing used peripheral blood, obtained from a patient treated with radiotherapy plus ipilimumab.

CDR3 region: CASSVAGGPYGQFF. The CDR3 bases are TGTGCCAGCAGTGTAGCGGGAGGGCCGTATGGGCAGTTCTTC. V gene TRBV28 combines with J gene TRBJ2-1; the match to TRBD2 covers 11 bases. J was trimmed by 12 bases and V by 5 bases; bases with no gene match: 9. This CDR3 has 14 residues. Per germline, CDR1 MDHEN and CDR2 SYDVKM.